This paragraph covers one TCR beta chain sequence. Its antigen is not known. Researchers took RNA transcripts and amplified the TCR beta CDR3 regions from them. The HTBI set primed first-round TCR CDR3 RT-PCR. TCRdb independently ran MiXCR on the multiplex PCR reads; one entry per CDR3 protein. Of 300,000 to 450,000 distinct CDR3 sequences in the sample, roughly 20% were seen once. The sample is drawn from a study of T cells in Graves' hyperthyroidism and ophthalmopathy. Uncontrolled infection, other autoimmune disease, pregnancy or lactation led to exclusion. In making diagnoses, clinical symptoms, serum thyroxine and TRAb, thyroid ultrasound and orbital computed tomography were all used. The CDR3 totals 14 residues. CDR1 is SNHLY, CDR2 FYNNEI, per germline. V lost 3 bases and J lost 7, with 16 bases in between. Findings and limits, study-wide: Ophthalmopathy stood apart from stable hyperthyroidism in a 13 V-J model.

Specimen: blood. The chain uses TRBV2 and TRBJ2-7; possibly TRBD1 for D (6 bases). This TCR was recovered from a woman between 40 and 50 years old with Graves' ophthalmopathy. CDR3 nucleotide sequence: TGTGCCAGCAGTGACGAGGGGAAGGGGGATGAGCAGTACTTC. Its protein is CASSDEGKGDEQYF.